The 18 T cell receptor beta chains presented below share a single source sample, sequenced in a study of blood T cells in healthy people across ages. A sample-barcoded 5' primer and a J-beta primer mix were used in a second PCR of roughly 7 to 11 cycles. TCRdb ran MiXCR on the 5' RACE reads and lists one entry per CDR3 protein. Of approximately 1.5 million distinct CDR3 sequences listed, 30% to 40% were seen once; the top ten hold approximately 10%. Sequenced input: blood. The receptors here all came from a woman aged 25 to 45 in good health.

A few counts support this clonotype. The V and J genes are TRBV27 and TRBJ2-7; 8 bases map to TRBD1. Trimming took 2 bases from V and 3 from J; bases not matched to a gene: 6. There are 15 residues in the CDR3. Germline V CDR1 and CDR2: MNHEY, SMNVEV (reference sequence). CDR3 coding DNA: TGTGCCAGCAGTTTAGGTCGAGACAGGGGCTACGAGCAGTACTTC. It is translated as CASSLGRDRGYEQYF.

This sequence joins TRBV6-6 and TRBJ2-3, with D hard to call. In germline, CDR1 is MNHNY, CDR2 SVGAGI (reference sequence). There are 14 residues in the CDR3. V was clipped by 6 bases and J by 1 base, with 11 bases between them. CDR3 DNA: TGTGCCAGCAGGCAGGACCCAGGCACAGATACGCAGTATTTT. It yields the protein CASRQDPGTDTQYF.

CDR3: CATSIISDTQYF. The CDR3 bases are TGTGCCACTTCGATCATCTCAGATACGCAGTATTTT. The chain joins TRBV15 to TRBJ2-3; D ambiguous. This CDR3 has 12 residues. V was clipped by 9 bases and J by 4 bases, with 11 bases between them. Germline assignment: CDR1 LNHNV and CDR2 YYDKDF (reference sequence).

CDR3 DNA sequence: TGTGCCATCAGTGATTACGAACTACCACTGGAGCAGTACTTC. Its protein is CAISDYELPLEQYF. The chain has TRBV10-3 and TRBJ2-5; D unresolved. CDR1 is ENHRY, CDR2 SYGVKD, per germline. The CDR3 covers 14 residues. Trimming removed 3 bases at V and 11 bases at J, with 19 bases between.

This chain connects TRBV29-1 to TRBJ1-1; TRBD1 is a possible D gene (6 bases). The V end was cut by 3 bases, the J end by 1 base, with 15 bases between. CDR3 size: 15 residues. Germline V gene lookup returns CDR1 SQVTM and CDR2 ANQGSEA. The DNA for the CDR3 is TGCAGCGTTGAGGATCCGGGGGCTGAGAACACTGAAGCTTTCTTT. Its translation: CSVEDPGAENTEAFF.

This chain joins TRBV29-1 and TRBJ2-2; D may be TRBD2 (7 bases). Germline V CDR1 and CDR2: SQVTM, ANQGSEA. Deletions cut 7 bases from V and 8 bases from J, with 11 bases between. The length of the CDR3 is 11 residues. CDR3 amino acids: CSGGGRGELFF. CDR3 in DNA: TGCAGCGGCGGGGGCCGGGGGGAGCTGTTTTTT.

This clonotype was detected a few times. The chain carries TRBV2 and TRBJ1-6, with a weak D call TRBD1 (5 bases). Trimming left V 7 bases short and J 10 bases short, with 14 bases between. Germline CDR1 reads SNHLY; CDR2 reads FYNNEI. The CDR3 runs to 13 residues. CDR3 nucleotides: TGTGCCAGCATGTCCGGGGGGAGATCACCCCTCCACTTT. Translated, it gives CASMSGGRSPLHF.

This clonotype appeared once. The J gene is TRBJ1-2, the V gene TRBV27; D ambiguous. CDR3 length: 16 residues. V dropped 0 bases and J dropped 4 bases, with 15 bases sitting between them. The V gene's germline CDR1 is MNHEY and CDR2 SMNVEV (reference sequence). The CDR3 region has the DNA TGTGCCAGCAGTTTATCTGCAGACCTGAAGGTCTATGGCTACACCTTC. Its protein product is CASSLSADLKVYGYTF.

The chain uses TRBV20-1 and TRBJ1-2; 8 bases map to TRBD1. Germline assignment: CDR1 DFQATT and CDR2 SNEGSKA (reference sequence). Unmatched junction bases numbered 7, after V lost 4 bases and J lost 3 bases. The CDR3 has 14 amino acids. The CDR3 sequence is CSATRYRGDYGYTF. The CDR3 coding sequence is TGCAGTGCTACCAGATACAGGGGGGACTATGGCTACACCTTC.

The rearrangement uses TRBV2 and TRBJ2-7; D call uncertain. The CDR3 has 15 residues. Per the germline V gene, CDR1 is SNHLY and CDR2 is FYNNEI. The V end was cut by 10 bases, the J end by 1 base, with 20 bases between. This chain's CDR3 is CATYSIALGSYEQYF. The CDR3 DNA reads TGTGCCACTTATTCGATAGCCTTGGGATCCTACGAGCAGTACTTC. The whole variable domain, remainder taken from reference TRBV2 and TRBJ2-7, is EPEVTQTPSHQVTQMGQEVILRCVPISNHLYFYWYRQILGQKVEFLVSFYNNEISEKSEIFDDQFSVERPDGSNFTLKIRSTKLEDSAMYFCATYSIALGSYEQYFGPGTRLTVT.

This clonotype came up a few times. The chain is built from TRBV20-1 and TRBJ1-4; the D is unclear. CDR1 DFQATT and CDR2 SNEGSKA come from the germline V gene (reference sequence). The CDR3 extends over 15 amino acids. V was clipped by 0 bases and J by 4 bases, with 12 bases between them. The CDR3 spells CSARELQFINEKLFF. The CDR3 DNA follows: TGCAGTGCTAGAGAGCTACAGTTCATTAATGAAAAACTGTTTTTT.

This clonotype was counted ten times or more. The chain uses TRBV5-1 and TRBJ2-3; 8 bases are a match to TRBD2. J lost 10 bases, V lost 1 base, and 8 bases had no gene match. The germline V gene encodes CDR1 SGHRS and CDR2 YFSETQ. The CDR3 sequence is 14 residues long. In DNA, the CDR3 is TGCGCCAGCAGCTTGAAGGGAGCGGGGGAAGCGCAGTATTTT. This encodes CASSLKGAGEAQYF.

The genes are TRBV7-9 and TRBJ2-4, with D possibly TRBD1 on 6 matching bases. Gene TRBJ2-5 matches the end of the DNA better, so the J call may be wrong. CDR3 length: 15 amino acids. Germline CDR1 reads SEHNR; CDR2 reads FQNEAQ (reference sequence). CDR3 sequence (DNA): TGTGCCAGCAGCCCAAGGGGGAACAGGGTGGAGACCCAGTACTTC. Amino acid sequence: CASSPRGNRVETQYF.

The sample holds a few counts of this clonotype. This chain joins TRBV9 and TRBJ2-1; no definite D call. The CDR3 sequence is 17 residues long. Germline CDR1 is SGDLS and CDR2 is YYNGEE. Trimming stripped 0 bases from V and 2 bases from J, with 15 bases between. This chain's CDR3 is CASSVATHSPAYNEQFF. CDR3 sequence (DNA): TGTGCCAGCAGCGTAGCAACGCACTCGCCGGCCTACAATGAGCAGTTCTTC.

There are many counts of this clonotype. The chain couples TRBV10-3 to TRBJ2-5; 10 bases line up with TRBD2. Germline assignment: CDR1 ENHRY and CDR2 SYGVKD. Germline trimming cut 3 bases from V and 5 bases from J; bases unmatched to any gene: 6. The CDR3 runs 15 residues. Here the CDR3 reads CAISDPAGGLETQYF. CDR3 DNA sequence: TGTGCCATCAGTGATCCAGCGGGGGGGCTGGAGACCCAGTACTTC.

V gene TRBV6-2 or TRBV6-3 combines with J gene TRBJ1-5; TRBD1 agrees at 9 bases. After removal of 2 bases from V and 2 bases from J, the junction contained 10 bases not matched to a gene. Germline loops: CDR1 MNHEY, CDR2 SVGEGT. The CDR3 loop spans 18 amino acids. As DNA, the CDR3 is TGTGCCAGCAGTTACCCTACGGGACAGGGTGGGGGCAATCAGCCCCAGCATTTT. Its protein product is CASSYPTGQGGGNQPQHF.

This sequence joins TRBV11-1 and TRBJ2-7; possibly TRBD1 for D (6 bases). V was trimmed by 5 bases and J by 4 bases, leaving 15 bases between them. Germline lookup yields CDR1 SGHAT and CDR2 FQDESV (reference sequence). The CDR3 covers 14 residues. The CDR3, as DNA: TGTGCCAGCAGCCCCCGGATGGGGGCATACGAGCAGTACTTC. Protein sequence: CASSPRMGAYEQYF.

There are many counts of this clonotype. The V gene is TRBV27, the J gene TRBJ2-1; 10 bases align to TRBD2. This CDR3 has 13 amino acids. Germline CDR1 MNHEY, CDR2 SMNVEV (reference sequence). With V trimmed by 10 bases and J by 4 bases, 4 bases remained unmatched. CDR3 sequence (DNA): TGTGCCACCGGACTAGCGGCTTACAATGAGCAGTTCTTC. Protein: CATGLAAYNEQFF.